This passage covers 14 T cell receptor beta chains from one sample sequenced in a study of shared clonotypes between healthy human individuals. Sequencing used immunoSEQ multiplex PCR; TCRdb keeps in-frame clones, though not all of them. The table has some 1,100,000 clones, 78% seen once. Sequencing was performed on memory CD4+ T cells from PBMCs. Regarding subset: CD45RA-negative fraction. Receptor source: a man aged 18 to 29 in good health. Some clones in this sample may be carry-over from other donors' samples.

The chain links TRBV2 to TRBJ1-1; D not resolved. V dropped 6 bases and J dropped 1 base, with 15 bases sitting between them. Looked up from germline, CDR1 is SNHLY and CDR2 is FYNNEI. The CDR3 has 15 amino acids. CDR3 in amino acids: CASRATANWNTEAFF. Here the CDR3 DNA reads TGTGCCAGCAGGGCCACAGCGAACTGGAACACTGAAGCTTTCTTT.

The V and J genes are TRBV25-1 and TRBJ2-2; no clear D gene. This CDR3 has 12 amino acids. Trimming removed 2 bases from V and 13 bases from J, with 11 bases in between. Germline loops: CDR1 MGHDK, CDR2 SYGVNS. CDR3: CASSESGQRLFF. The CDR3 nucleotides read TGTGCCAGCAGTGAAAGTGGCCAAAGGCTGTTTTTT.

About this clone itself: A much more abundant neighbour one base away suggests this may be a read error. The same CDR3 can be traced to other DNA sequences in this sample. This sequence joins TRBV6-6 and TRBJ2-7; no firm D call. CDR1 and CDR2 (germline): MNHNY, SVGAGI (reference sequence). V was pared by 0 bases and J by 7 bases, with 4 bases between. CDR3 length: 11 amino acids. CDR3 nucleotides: TGTGCCAGCAGTTACTCGGGGGAGCAGTACTTC. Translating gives CASSYSGEQYF.

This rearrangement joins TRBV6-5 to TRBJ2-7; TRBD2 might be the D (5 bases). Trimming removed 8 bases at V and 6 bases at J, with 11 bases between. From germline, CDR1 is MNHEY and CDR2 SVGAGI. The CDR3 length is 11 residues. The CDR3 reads CASRGSSEQYF. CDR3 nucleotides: TGTGCCAGCCGGGGTAGTTCCGAGCAGTACTTC.

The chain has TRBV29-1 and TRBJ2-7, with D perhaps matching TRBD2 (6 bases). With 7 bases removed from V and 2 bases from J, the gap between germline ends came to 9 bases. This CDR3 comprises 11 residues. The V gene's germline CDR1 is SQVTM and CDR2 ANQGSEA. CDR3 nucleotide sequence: TGCAGCGGGGGAGGTACCTACGAGCAGTACTTC. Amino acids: CSGGGTYEQYF.

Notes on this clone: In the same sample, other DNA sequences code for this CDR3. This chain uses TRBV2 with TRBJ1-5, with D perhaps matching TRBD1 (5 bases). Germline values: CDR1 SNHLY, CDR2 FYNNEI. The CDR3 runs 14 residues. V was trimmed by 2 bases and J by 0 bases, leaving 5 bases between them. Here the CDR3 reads CASSEQGSNQPQHF. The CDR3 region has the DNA TGTGCCAGCAGTGAACAGGGTAGCAATCAGCCCCAGCATTTT.

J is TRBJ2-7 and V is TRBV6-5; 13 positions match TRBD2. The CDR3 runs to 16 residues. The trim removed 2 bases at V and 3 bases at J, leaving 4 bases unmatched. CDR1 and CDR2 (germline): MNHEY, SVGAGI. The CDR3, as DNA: TGTGCCAGCAGTTACAAAACTAGCGGGAGGGACTACGAGCAGTACTTC. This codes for CASSYKTSGRDYEQYF.

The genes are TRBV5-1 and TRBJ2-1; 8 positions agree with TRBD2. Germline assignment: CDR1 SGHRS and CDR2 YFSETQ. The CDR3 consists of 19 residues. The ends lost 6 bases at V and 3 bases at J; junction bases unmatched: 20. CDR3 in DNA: TGCGCCAGCACCCTTAGGGGCACTAGCCCGGGAGGGGTCTACAATGAGCAGTTCTTC. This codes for CASTLRGTSPGGVYNEQFF.

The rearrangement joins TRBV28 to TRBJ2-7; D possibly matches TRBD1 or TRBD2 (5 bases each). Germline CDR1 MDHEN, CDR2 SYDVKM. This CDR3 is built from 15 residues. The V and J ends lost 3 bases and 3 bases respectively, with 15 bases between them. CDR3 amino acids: CASSFAGGTLYEQYF. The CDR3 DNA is TGTGCCAGCAGTTTTGCGGGTGGGACCCTCTACGAGCAGTACTTC.

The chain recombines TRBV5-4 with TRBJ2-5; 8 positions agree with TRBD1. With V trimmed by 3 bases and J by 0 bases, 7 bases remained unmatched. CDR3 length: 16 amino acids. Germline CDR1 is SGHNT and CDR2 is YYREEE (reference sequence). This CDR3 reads CASSSGQGFYQETQYF. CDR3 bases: TGTGCCAGCAGCTCTGGACAGGGCTTCTACCAAGAGACCCAGTACTTC.

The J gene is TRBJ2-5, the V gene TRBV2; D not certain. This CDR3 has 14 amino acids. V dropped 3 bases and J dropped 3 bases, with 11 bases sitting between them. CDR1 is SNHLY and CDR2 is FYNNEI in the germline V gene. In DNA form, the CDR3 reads TGTGCCAGCAGTGATTGGCCAGGCGAAGAGACCCAGTACTTC. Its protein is CASSDWPGEETQYF.

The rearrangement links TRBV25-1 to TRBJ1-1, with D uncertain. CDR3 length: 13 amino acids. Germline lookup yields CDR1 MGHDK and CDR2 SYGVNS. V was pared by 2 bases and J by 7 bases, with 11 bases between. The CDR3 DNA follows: TGTGCCAGCAGTGAAGAGACCGTAGTTGAAGCTTTCTTT. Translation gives CASSEETVVEAFF.

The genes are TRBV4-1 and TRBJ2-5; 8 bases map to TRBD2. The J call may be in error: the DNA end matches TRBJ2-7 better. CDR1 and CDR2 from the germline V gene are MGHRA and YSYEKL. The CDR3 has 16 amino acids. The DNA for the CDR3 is TGCGCCAGCAGCCAAGTAGCGGGAACCTTCCTCTACGAGCAGTACTTC. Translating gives CASSQVAGTFLYEQYF.

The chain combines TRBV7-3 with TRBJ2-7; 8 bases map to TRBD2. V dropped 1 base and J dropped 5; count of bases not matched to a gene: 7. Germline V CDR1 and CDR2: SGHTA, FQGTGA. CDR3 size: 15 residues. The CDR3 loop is CASSLRGGRLDEQYF. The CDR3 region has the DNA TGTGCCAGCAGCTTAAGAGGCGGGAGGCTGGACGAGCAGTACTTC.